This T cell receptor (beta chain) stems from a study of regulatory T cells in long-lasting Graves disease. On the study more broadly: By definition, persistent Graves' disease involved antithyroid drugs for over 5 years alongside positive TSH receptor antibodies.

Assembly of TCR beta libraries relied on iRepertoire HTBI primers together with Arm-PCR of CDR3 regions. One entry per CDR3 protein, called by TCRdb with MiXCR from the multiplex PCR reads. Of about 430,000 distinct CDR3 sequences listed, around 20% are singletons. Study-wide points: Peripheral blood alone, not thyroid tissue, underwent study. Persistent Graves' patients had lower TCR diversity than newly diagnosed ones.

This clonotype has a count of ten or more. Its antigen is currently unknown. Time point reported: persistent/refractory GD, antithyroid drugs over 5 years with positive TRAb. The TCR library was made from RNA that had been extracted from PBMCs in TRIzol. The authors drew about 9 milliliters of peripheral blood into EDTA tubes. This specimen consisted of peripheral blood mononuclear cells (PBMCs), obtained when the disease was refractory, from a patient treated with antithyroid drugs. The sequence derives from a female donor with Graves disease.

Written as DNA, the CDR3 is TGCAGCATCTCGGGACAGGGGGCCTACGAGCAGTACTTC. Protein product: CSISGQGAYEQYF. This chain links TRBV29-1 with TRBJ2-7; 11 positions match TRBD1. The CDR3 sequence is 13 residues long. The V and J ends lost 8 bases and 2 bases, in that order; junction bases with no gene match: 5. Germline lookup yields CDR1 SQVTM and CDR2 ANQGSEA.